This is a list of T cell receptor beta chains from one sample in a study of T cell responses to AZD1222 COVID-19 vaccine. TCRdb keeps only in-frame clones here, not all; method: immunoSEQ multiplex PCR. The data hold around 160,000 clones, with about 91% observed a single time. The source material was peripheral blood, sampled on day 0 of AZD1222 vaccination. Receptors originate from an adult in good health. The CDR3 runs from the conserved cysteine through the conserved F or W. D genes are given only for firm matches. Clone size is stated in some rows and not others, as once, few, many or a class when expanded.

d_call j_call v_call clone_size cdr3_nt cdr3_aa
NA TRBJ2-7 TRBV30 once TGTGCCTGGAGTCGGACGGGAGTCGAGCAGTACTTC CAWSRTGVEQYF
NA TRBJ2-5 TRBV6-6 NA TGTGCCAGCAGTTATATTGGGGGCGGTGAGACCCAGTACTTC CASSYIGGGETQYF
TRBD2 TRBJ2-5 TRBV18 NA TGTGCCAGCTCACTATTAGCGGGGGTCTACCAAGAGACCCAGTACTTC CASSLLAGVYQETQYF
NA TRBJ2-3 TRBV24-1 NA TGTGCCACCAGTGGTTCCGGGATTGGTTCAGATACGCAGTATTTT CATSGSGIGSDTQYF
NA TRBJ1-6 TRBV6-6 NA TGTGCCAGCAGTTACGTATCAGATTATAATTCACCCCTCCACTTT CASSYVSDYNSPLHF
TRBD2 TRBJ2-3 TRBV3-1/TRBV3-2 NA TGTGCCAGCAGCCAAGATTTATGGGGAGGGACCCCCACAGATACGCAGTATTTT CASSQDLWGGTPTDTQYF
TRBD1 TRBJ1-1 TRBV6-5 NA TGTGCCAGCAGTTACAGAAAAACCGGACAGGGGACTGAAGCTTTCTTT CASSYRKTGQGTEAFF
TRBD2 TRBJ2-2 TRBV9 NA TGTGCCAGCAAGCGGGACCCATCCACCGGGGAGCTGTTTTTT CASKRDPSTGELFF
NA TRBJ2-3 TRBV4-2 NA TGTGCCAGCAGCCAAGGTCTACCAACAGATACGCAGTATTTT CASSQGLPTDTQYF
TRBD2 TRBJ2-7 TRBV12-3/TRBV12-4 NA TGTGCCAGCATCCTCAGCGGGAGTTACGAGCAGTACTTC CASILSGSYEQYF
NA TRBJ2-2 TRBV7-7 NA TGTGCCAGCAGTCGGGTGGCAGGGGAGCTGTTTTTT CASSRVAGELFF
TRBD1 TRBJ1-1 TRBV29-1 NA TGCAGCGTTTACAGGGGTGGGTTGTCCACTGAAGCTTTCTTT CSVYRGGLSTEAFF
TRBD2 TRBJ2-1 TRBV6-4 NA TGTGCCAGCAGTCCCGGGACTACCTCAGTCAATGAGCAGTTCTTC CASSPGTTSVNEQFF
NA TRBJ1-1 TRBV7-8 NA TGTGCCAGCAGCCGAGGGACAATGAACACTGAAGCTTTCTTT CASSRGTMNTEAFF
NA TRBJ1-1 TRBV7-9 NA TGTGCCAGCAGCCATCCGGGAGATTCGGCTTTCTTT CASSHPGDSAFF
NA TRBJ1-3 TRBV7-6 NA TGTGCCAGCAGCTTAGAGTCGGGAGCGTACTCTGGAAACACCATATATTTT CASSLESGAYSGNTIYF
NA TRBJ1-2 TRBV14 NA TGTGCCAGCAGCTCACAAGGCTATGGCTACACCTTC CASSSQGYGYTF
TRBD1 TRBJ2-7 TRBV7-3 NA TGTGCCAGCAGCTCTCCCCGGGACAGACCTACCTACGAGCAGTACTTC CASSSPRDRPTYEQYF
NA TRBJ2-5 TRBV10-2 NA TGCGCCAGCGTTAGGGAGACCCAGTACTTC CASVRETQYF
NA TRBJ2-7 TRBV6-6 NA TGTGCCAGCAGTTACTCCGGGACTGATCTCTACGAGCAGTACTTC CASSYSGTDLYEQYF
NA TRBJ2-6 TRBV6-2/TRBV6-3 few TGTGCCAGCAGTTATGCTGGGGCCAACGTCCTGACTTTC CASSYAGANVLTF
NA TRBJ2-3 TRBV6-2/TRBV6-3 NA TGTGCCAGCAGTGCCGGGAGAGGTGGAACAGATACGCAGTATTTT CASSAGRGGTDTQYF
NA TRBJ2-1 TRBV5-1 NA TGCGCCAGCAGCTTGGAGGGACATAGCCCCAATGAGCAGTTCTTC CASSLEGHSPNEQFF
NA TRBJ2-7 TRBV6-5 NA TGTGCCAGCAGTCCCCGACCCCAAAGGGGCTGCGAGCAGTACTTC CASSPRPQRGCEQYF
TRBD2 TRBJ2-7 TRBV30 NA TGTGCCTGGAGTGTAGGGACTAGCGGGCAGGGCGAGCAGTACTTC CAWSVGTSGQGEQYF
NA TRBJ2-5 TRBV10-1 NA TGCGCCAGCAGTGAGACACGGGGGCGCGGGGAGACCCAGTACTTC CASSETRGRGETQYF
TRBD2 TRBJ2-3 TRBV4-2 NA TGTGCCAGCAGCCAAGAGCTAGCGGGGGCCACAGATACGCAGTATTTT CASSQELAGATDTQYF
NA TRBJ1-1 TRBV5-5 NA TGTGCCAGCAGCTTGGGTGCCAACACTGAAGCTTTCTTT CASSLGANTEAFF
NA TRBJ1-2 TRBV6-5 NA TGTGCCAGCAGTTACTCCAACCCAACAGAGCTCTATGGCTACACCTTC CASSYSNPTELYGYTF
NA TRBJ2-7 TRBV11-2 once TGTGCCAGCAGCTTCCTCCCGTCTGGGGGCTCCTACGAGCAGTACTTC CASSFLPSGGSYEQYF
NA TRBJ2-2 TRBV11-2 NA TGTGCCAGCAGCACCCATGGAGTTACCGGGGAGCTGTTTTTT CASSTHGVTGELFF
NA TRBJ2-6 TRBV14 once TGTGCCAGCAGCCACCGGGACATACCCTCTGGGGCCAACGTCCTGACTTTC CASSHRDIPSGANVLTF
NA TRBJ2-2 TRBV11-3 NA TGTGCCAGCAGCGTAGAGGACGGGGAGCTGTTTTTT CASSVEDGELFF
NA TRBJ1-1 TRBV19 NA TGTGCCAGTGGGGACGGCACACGAAAGGGGAAGAACACTGAAGCTTTCTTT CASGDGTRKGKNTEAFF
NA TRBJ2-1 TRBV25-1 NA TGTGCCAGCAGTGAAACTGGAACCTACAATGAGCAGTTCTTC CASSETGTYNEQFF
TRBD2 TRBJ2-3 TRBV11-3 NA TGTGCCAGCACGCGGGGGACCACAGATACGCAGTATTTT CASTRGTTDTQYF
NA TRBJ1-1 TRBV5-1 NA TGCGCCAGCAGCTTGGTAGGGGAGAACACTGAAGCTTTCTTT CASSLVGENTEAFF
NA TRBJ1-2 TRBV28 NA TGTGCCAGCAGCGCTAAAAGGACGGAAACCTATGGCTACACCTTC CASSAKRTETYGYTF
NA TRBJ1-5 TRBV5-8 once TGTGCCAGCAGCCCCGGGACCAAAAATCAGCCCCAGCATTTT CASSPGTKNQPQHF
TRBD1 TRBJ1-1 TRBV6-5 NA TGTGCCAGCAGCAGACAGGGGCCGGGCACTGAAGCTTTCTTT CASSRQGPGTEAFF
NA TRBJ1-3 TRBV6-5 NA TGTGCCAGCAGGCCCACACTCGCGGGAAACACCATATATTTT CASRPTLAGNTIYF
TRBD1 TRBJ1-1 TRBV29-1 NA TGCAGCGTTGAAACGACAGGGACGCGGAAAGCTTTCTTT CSVETTGTRKAFF
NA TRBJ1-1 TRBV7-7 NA TGTGCCAGCAGCGTAGATTCGAGCACTGAAGCTTTCTTT CASSVDSSTEAFF
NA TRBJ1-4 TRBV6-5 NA TGTGCCAGCAGTAGGAAGTCGGGTATTAATGAAAAACTGTTTTTT CASSRKSGINEKLFF
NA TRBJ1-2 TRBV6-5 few TGTGCCAGCACTATGGCGGGGGTCTATGGCTACACCTTC CASTMAGVYGYTF
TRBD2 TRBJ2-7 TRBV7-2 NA TGTGCCAGCAGCTTAACTTGGGCTAGCGGGGGCTCCGAGCAGTACTTC CASSLTWASGGSEQYF
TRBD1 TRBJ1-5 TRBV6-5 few TGTGCCAGCAGTCCCCGGACAGGGGATCAGCCCCAGCATTTT CASSPRTGDQPQHF
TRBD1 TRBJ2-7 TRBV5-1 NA TGCGCCAGCAGCCTTGGTGGTTTTCGGGACAGGGCTTACGAGCAGTACTTC CASSLGGFRDRAYEQYF
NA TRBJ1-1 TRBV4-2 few TGTGCCAGCAGCCGTACAGAGGACACTGAAGCTTTCTTT CASSRTEDTEAFF
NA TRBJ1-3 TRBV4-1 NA TGCGCCAGCAGCCAAGATGGAGTACAGGGTGGGGTCACCATATATTTT CASSQDGVQGGVTIYF
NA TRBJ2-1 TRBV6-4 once TGTGCCAGCAGTTCCCTCCCGCCAGTTGAGAACGAGCAGTTCTTC CASSSLPPVENEQFF
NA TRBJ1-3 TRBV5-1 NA TGCGCCAGCAGCCCCAACTCCCAGGGCTCTGGAAACACCATATATTTT CASSPNSQGSGNTIYF
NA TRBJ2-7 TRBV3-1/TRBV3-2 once TGTGCCAGCAGCCCCCAGGGCCTGAACTACGAGCAGTACTTC CASSPQGLNYEQYF
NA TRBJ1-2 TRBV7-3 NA TGTGCCAGCAGCTTAACGGGGCCCCCGGACAACTATGGCTACACCTTC CASSLTGPPDNYGYTF
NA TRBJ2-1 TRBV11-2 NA TGTGCCAGCAGCCTCTCCAGGTGGGGGGCCTACAATGAGCAGTTCTTC CASSLSRWGAYNEQFF